These T cell receptor beta chains were read from a single sample in a study of T cell responses to AZD1222 COVID-19 vaccine. Clones were read by immunoSEQ multiplex PCR, and TCRdb kept only the in-frame ones, dropping some. The table shows roughly 140,000 clones, with roughly 88% occurring only once. The sequences come from peripheral blood, collected on day 0 of AZD1222 vaccination. These receptors all come from an adult in good health. Both conserved end residues are part of each CDR3. D genes are given only for firm matches. Part of the rows lack a size; the others show once, few, many or a class for expanded clones.

V	size	J	length	D	DNA	CDR3
TRBV6-1	.	TRBJ1-2	17	.	TGTGCCAGCAGTGAAGAGGGGGGGTACACAGGATACTATGGCTACACCTTC	CASSEEGGYTGYYGYTF
TRBV5-1	.	TRBJ2-3	16	TRBD2	TGCGCCAGCAGCTTGGCCGGCGGGAGGGTGGGAGATACGCAGTATTTT	CASSLAGGRVGDTQYF
TRBV29-1	.	TRBJ2-1	16	.	TGCAGCGTTGAAGAATCGGTAGCGGTTATCTACAATGAGCAGTTCTTC	CSVEESVAVIYNEQFF
TRBV11-2	few	TRBJ2-1	14	TRBD1	TGTGCCAGCACCCTGACAGGGGGCGAGAATGAGCAGTTCTTC	CASTLTGGENEQFF
TRBV9	.	TRBJ2-3	14	.	TGTGCCAGCAGCGTAGAGGGGGGTAGACTAACCCAGTATTTT	CASSVEGGRLTQYF
TRBV30	.	TRBJ2-5	15	.	TGTGCCTGGAGTGGATTGAGCCAGGGCAGGGGGACCCAGTACTTC	CAWSGLSQGRGTQYF
TRBV5-8	.	TRBJ1-1	14	.	TGTGCCAGCACCCTCTCGGGGGTTGGCACTGAAGCTTTCTTT	CASTLSGVGTEAFF
TRBV11-3	.	TRBJ2-7	16	TRBD2	TGTGCCAGCAGCTCTAGAGCGGGAACTCGCGGGGACGAGCAGTACTTC	CASSSRAGTRGDEQYF
TRBV28	few	TRBJ1-5	13	.	TGTGCCAGCAGTTTCTTGGGGAATCAGCCCCAGCATTTT	CASSFLGNQPQHF
TRBV7-2	.	TRBJ2-1	16	TRBD2	TGTGCCAGCAGCTTAGCGACTAGCGGGAGTATCTATGAGCAGTTCTTC	CASSLATSGSIYEQFF
TRBV10-3	.	TRBJ2-7	16	.	TGTGCCATCAGTGAGTCGATGGTAGCTTCCTCCTACGAGCAGTACTTC	CAISESMVASSYEQYF
TRBV6-5	.	TRBJ2-7	15	TRBD1	TGTGCCAGCAGTTACTCCCGGGACAGGGCCTACGAGCAGTACTTC	CASSYSRDRAYEQYF
TRBV11-2	.	TRBJ2-1	16	TRBD2	TGTGCCAGCAGCTTAGTACTAGCGGGAGCTTGGCATGAGCAGTTCTTC	CASSLVLAGAWHEQFF
TRBV19	.	TRBJ1-6	14	.	TGTGCCAGTAGAAGGGGATCCTATAATTCACCCCTCCACTTT	CASRRGSYNSPLHF
TRBV4-2	.	TRBJ2-1	15	.	TGTGCCAGCAGCATTCTCTCCGGCCCCCCCAATGAGCAGTTCTTC	CASSILSGPPNEQFF